This TCR beta chain stems from a study of blood T cell repertoires in COVID-19. Across the whole study: Spain, Italy and the United States supplied samples that represented acute and convalescent COVID-19. T cells, B-cell-depleted T cells, or PBMCs supplied cDNA or gDNA.

Authors' data handling: Estimated nucleated cell counts came from reference gene primer amplification. Produced via immunoSEQ multiplex PCR; TCRdb's table is partial and in-frame only. V and J calls and clone size follow that table, whereas D and trimming were derived from the DNA. The sample contains about 61,000 clones, approximately 87% of which appear only once. CDR1 and CDR2 (germline): LGHNA, YNFKEQ. The CDR3 length is 15 residues. V shed 0 bases, J shed 6 bases, and the junction held 5 bases outside the gene matches. Sequencing was carried out using peripheral blood. The TCR was taken from a man between 60 and 75 years old with acute or convalescent COVID-19. This rearrangement joins TRBV4-2 to TRBJ1-2, with 9 nucleotides matching TRBD1. The DNA for the CDR3 is TGTGCCAGCAGCCAAGACCCAGGGACAGGGAATGGCTACACCTTC. Encoded protein: CASSQDPGTGNGYTF.